This T cell receptor beta chain was identified during a study of OX40 agonist ivuxolimab in advanced cancers. Looking at the study overall: Enrolled patients in dose escalation had cancers that were hepatocellular carcinoma, melanoma, renal cell or head and neck cancer. General study results and limits: On average, CD8+ T cells had more expanded clones than CD4+. Low normalized clonal expansion also occurred in some nonresponding patients. At doses 0.1 to 3.0 mg/kg, CD4+ and CD8+ clones expanded.

Turning to this clone: Its antigen is unknown.

Sequenced by immunoSEQ multiplex PCR; TCRdb stores in-frame clones only, minus some. The table shows tens of thousands of clones, with more than 70% occurring only once. Germline values: CDR1 LNHDA, CDR2 SQIVND (reference sequence). Between the trimmed V and J ends, which lost 7 bases and 4 bases, there was a span of 8 bases. This CDR3 has 12 amino acids. This clonotype was obtained from an adult with an advanced solid tumor such as melanoma, head and neck, liver or kidney cancer. The sample consisted of CD4+ or CD8+ T cells sorted from blood, taken in a trial of the OX40 agonist ivuxolimab. This chain connects TRBV19 to TRBJ1-3, with D unclear. CDR3 nucleotide sequence: TGTGCCAGTATCACTCCCGGAAACACCATATATTTT. This translates into CASITPGNTIYF. Variable domain in full (rest from reference TRBV19 and TRBJ1-3): DGGITQSPKYLFRKEGQNVTLSCEQNLNHDAMYWYRQDPGQGLRLIYYSQIVNDFQKGDIAEGYSVSREKKESFPLTVTSAQKNPTAFYLCASITPGNTIYFGEGSWLTVV.